The clone carrying this T cell receptor (beta chain) turned up a few times. Recruited during active infection, patients (from Seattle) were subsequently followed longitudinally. The CDR3 sequence is 13 residues long. The V gene lost 3 bases and the J gene lost 0 bases, with 5 bases spanning the gap. The data derive from a study of blood T cell repertoires in COVID-19. Method: immunoSEQ multiplex PCR; TCRdb's copy keeps in-frame clones and lacks some. The sample consists of around 200,000 clones, under 85% of them appearing once. Sample: peripheral blood. The V gene is TRBV12-3 or TRBV12-4, the J gene TRBJ1-2; D gene ambiguous. The TCR comes from a woman aged 30 to 39 with COVID-19, enrolled during active disease. This CDR3 reads CASSFRTNYGYTF. The CDR3 DNA reads as TGTGCCAGCAGTTTCAGAACTAACTATGGCTACACCTTC.